This T cell receptor beta chain emerged from a study of shared clonotypes between healthy human individuals (TCRdb year 2020). With respect to the entire study: The cohort included a few men and a couple of women between 18 and 49 years of age. Per donor, three plates each were used for CD4 naive and CD4 memory, two for CD8 naive, and one for CD8 memory. To estimate repertoire size and how much clonotype sharing occurs between individuals, the study deeply sequenced the blood TCR repertoires of 4 to 6 healthy adults. To increase sequencing depth and limit assay-specific biases, TCR repertoire library preparation and sequencing were carried out by different laboratories using diverse techniques. Each donor's leukapheresis produced roughly between roughly 0.85 and 10 billion PBMCs. Beyond this particular receptor, the publication reports: Estimated clonotype richness was generally larger for naive than for memory subsets. Incomplete sequencing was indicated by rarefaction of sorted-subset datasets, despite the large sequencing depth. Compared with non-shared clonotypes, clonotypes shared by all four sorted-subset donors had higher generation probabilities. The genetic and exposure-history diversity represented was limited by the small number of donors. When a few donors were compared, the shared fraction of clonotypes was 5% to 6.5% for naive CD4, approximately 3.3% for naive CD8, about 2.5% for memory CD4, and around 0.4% for memory CD8. Sampling was restricted to blood, and TCR repertoires in tissue are likely to differ from TCR repertoires in blood. Pairwise subsampling indicated that sequencing depth was expected to affect the degree of clonotype sharing among donors.

The donors were healthy, HIV-negative adults with no recently reported acute infections or vaccinations. Every donor was a Caucasian adult living in Nashville, Tennessee, USA. CD4+ T cells were enriched through magnetic negative selection, after which naive cells were positively selected on CD45RA and the remaining negative fraction served as the memory subset. Blood was collected by leukapheresis, and PBMCs were isolated by Ficoll-Histopaque density gradient centrifugation and then cryopreserved in liquid nitrogen vapor phase. Analytical flow cytometry was used to check the purity and quantity of every magnetically sorted T cell population. Each sorted fraction had its genomic DNA isolated and then quantified by UV absorbance on a Nanodrop 2000c. Of note for this clone: What this receptor recognizes is not known. Base qualities are not provided; no much larger clone lies one nucleotide away.

Using the deep immunoSEQ assay, TCR CDR3 regions were amplified from genomic DNA by multiplex PCR. Extracted genomic DNA from each cell subset was spread evenly across all wells of several immunoSEQ 96-well plates, with each plate serving as a replicate. Each replicate PCR for sorted subsets received approximately 220 ng genomic DNA, equal to tens of thousands of T cell genomes. Purified libraries were measured with a Qubit 3.0 fluorometer, size-checked on a Bioanalyzer 2100, and measured again with the KAPA Library Quantification kit. Every immunoSEQ 96-well plate was sequenced on a separate single-read 150-cycle Illumina NextSeq 550 flow cell. Processing in the source paper ran as follows. Because the immunoSEQ output included only junctional sequences and no quality scores, the filtering could not be the same as the filtering used for full-length reads. To assign V/J genes and CDR3, sequences were annotated using PyIR, a Python wrapper for IgBLAST v1.9, with IMGT germline references. Reads were removed for weak V/J assignments (E-value above 1e-6), missing CDR3, stop codons, out-of-frame junctions, or ambiguous translated residues. A V3J clonotype was defined by an identical inferred V gene, J gene, and CDR3 amino acid sequence. To compute the percentage overlap between repertoires, the number of shared unique clonotypes was divided by the size of the smaller repertoire. RTK rarefaction, the Chao1 estimator, and Recon v2.1 estimates of unobserved clonotypes were used to assess repertoire richness. Generation probabilities for all TCRbeta clonotypes obtained by the gDNA method from a handful of donors were computed using OLGA. TCRdb's version of the immuneACCESS table is confined to in-frame rearrangements and falls short of the full clone set. An unresolved V gene accounts for under half of the shortfall where checked; the remainder is of unknown origin. V and J calls plus clone size are reproduced from that table; the DNA served to infer D and trimming. The sample table holds approximately 740,000 clones, of which about 74% were seen once. The top ten hold under 2% of the sample.

The CDR3 holds 14 amino acids from the cysteine to the phenylalanine. Here the CDR3 DNA is all that survives: 42 bases in frame from base 1. The trim is 1 base for V and 6 bases for J, with a gap of 9 bases between the germline ends. Reading the germline V gene gives CDR1 MNHNS and CDR2 SASEGT. The receptor chain draws on TRBV6-1 and TRBJ2-2, with the D call tentatively TRBD1 or TRBD2, each fitting 6 bases. This clonotype originated in a woman in her twenties or thirties in good health. Sequencing used memory CD4+ T cells sorted from blood. The cell subset or site label corresponds to: CD45RA-negative fraction. The CDR3 region has the sequence CASSEVGGPGELFF. The DNA sequence is TGTGCCAGCAGTGAAGTTGGGGGGCCCGGGGAGCTGTTTTTT.